This TCR beta chain was observed in a study of T cells in Graves' hyperthyroidism and ophthalmopathy. Germline V CDR1 and CDR2: SGHTA, FQGNSA. V shed 3 bases and J 4 bases; nucleotides not matched to a gene: 6. The CDR3 is 15 amino acids. The CDR3 regions of TCR beta were amplified from RNA transcripts. Using the HTBI primer set, a first-round RT-PCR was run on the TCR CDR3. TCRdb analysed the multiplex PCR reads with MiXCR anew, one entry per CDR3 protein. The repertoire holds 200,000 to 250,000 distinct CDR3 sequences, with roughly a sixth as singletons. The sequencing sample was made of blood. V is TRBV7-2 and J is TRBJ1-3; the match to TRBD1 covers 7 bases. The sequence was obtained from a woman aged 45-59 years with Graves' hyperthyroidism. CDR3 sequence (DNA): TGTGCCAGCAGCTTGGAGGGGGCGGGAGGAAACACCATATATTTT. It codes for CASSLEGAGGNTIYF.